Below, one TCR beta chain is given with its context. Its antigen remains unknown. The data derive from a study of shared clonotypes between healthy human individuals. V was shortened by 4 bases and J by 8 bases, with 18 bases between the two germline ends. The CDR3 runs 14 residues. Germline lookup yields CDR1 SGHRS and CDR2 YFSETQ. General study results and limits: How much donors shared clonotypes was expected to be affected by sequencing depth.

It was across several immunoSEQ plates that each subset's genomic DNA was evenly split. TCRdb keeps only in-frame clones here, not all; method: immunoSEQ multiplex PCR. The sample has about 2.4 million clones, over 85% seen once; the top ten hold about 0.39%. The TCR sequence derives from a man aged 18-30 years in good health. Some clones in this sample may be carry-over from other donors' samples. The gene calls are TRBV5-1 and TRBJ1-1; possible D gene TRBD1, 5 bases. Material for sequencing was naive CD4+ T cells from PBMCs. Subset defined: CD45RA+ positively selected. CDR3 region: CASSRPSGTAEAFF. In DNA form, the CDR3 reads TGCGCCAGCAGCCGGCCGAGTGGGACCGCCGAAGCTTTCTTT.